This note documents a single T cell receptor beta chain sequence. Its antigen is undetermined. The data were produced by immunoSEQ multiplex PCR, yet TCRdb's version contains in-frame clones alone and is incomplete. The table lists about 380,000 clones, about 96% of them singletons. The V and J ends lost 5 bases and 6 bases, in that order; junction bases with no gene match: 5. The V gene's germline CDR1 is SGHAT and CDR2 FQNNGV. The CDR3 sequence is 14 residues long. This sample is part of a study of shared clonotypes between healthy human individuals. Across the whole study: For every donor, three CD4 naive, three CD4 memory, two CD8 naive and one CD8 memory plates were used. Points from the study as a whole: Sharing across a few donors was seen in 4% to 5.5% of naive CD4 clonotypes. A reduction in generation probabilities was seen for non-shared clonotypes relative to those shared by all four donors.

Participating donors were healthy, HIV-negative adults free of recent acute infections or vaccinations. The sequenced sample consisted of memory CD8+ T cells sorted from blood. Subset: CD45RO+ cells pooled with CCR7-negative TemRA cells. V gene TRBV11-2 combines with J gene TRBJ2-1; 9 bases map to TRBD2. The clonotype was recovered from a man younger than 45 in good health. CDR3 in amino acids: CASSPTSGLNEQFF. The CDR3 DNA reads TGTGCCAGCAGCCCGACTAGCGGACTCAATGAGCAGTTCTTC.